These T cell receptor beta chains were read from a single sample in a study of cytomegalovirus exposure and HLA in healthy donors. Produced via immunoSEQ multiplex PCR; TCRdb's table is partial and in-frame only. The sample shows about 160,000 clones, 81% of them seen only once. The sequenced material came from PBMCs. The receptors derive from a man in his forties or fifties in good health and CMV-seropositive. CDR3s include the opening cysteine and the closing phenylalanine or tryptophan. A D gene is named only where the DNA matches it firmly. A row's size may be missing; if present it is once, few, many or a size class.

v_gene: TRBV6-1
abundance: .
d_gene: .
j_gene: TRBJ2-5
CDR3nt: TGTGCCAGCAGTCAGGGTCGCCAAGAGACCCAGTACTTC
CDR3aa: CASSQGRQETQYF

v_gene: TRBV5-4
abundance: .
d_gene: TRBD1
j_gene: TRBJ1-2
CDR3nt: TGTGCCAGCAGAATCGGACAGGGTGCCTCCTTCTATGGCTACACCTTC
CDR3aa: CASRIGQGASFYGYTF

v_gene: TRBV27
abundance: .
d_gene: TRBD1
j_gene: TRBJ2-3
CDR3nt: TGTGCCAGCAGTTTAAACTACCCGGGACAGGGCGCAGATACGCAGTATTTT
CDR3aa: CASSLNYPGQGADTQYF

v_gene: TRBV30
abundance: few
d_gene: TRBD2
j_gene: TRBJ2-4
CDR3nt: TGTGCCTGGAACCCCCTAGCGGGGGGAAACATTCAGTACTTC
CDR3aa: CAWNPLAGGNIQYF

v_gene: TRBV5-1
abundance: .
d_gene: .
j_gene: TRBJ1-5
CDR3nt: TGCGCCAGCAGCTTGGAGGAGGGCCGTCAGCCCCAGCATTTT
CDR3aa: CASSLEEGRQPQHF

v_gene: TRBV5-1
abundance: .
d_gene: TRBD2
j_gene: TRBJ2-1
CDR3nt: TGCGCCAGCAGCTTGGTTTACGGGACTAGTTTCAACAATGAGCAGTTCTTC
CDR3aa: CASSLVYGTSFNNEQFF

v_gene: TRBV9
abundance: once
d_gene: TRBD1
j_gene: TRBJ1-1
CDR3nt: TGTGCCAGCAGCTCGGAGGGACAGGGGACCCCTGAAGCTTTCTTT
CDR3aa: CASSSEGQGTPEAFF

v_gene: TRBV7-7
abundance: .
d_gene: .
j_gene: TRBJ2-1
CDR3nt: TGTGCTAGCAGCTTTAGGGGATTACTCGATGAGCAGTTCTTC
CDR3aa: CASSFRGLLDEQFF

v_gene: TRBV29-1
abundance: .
d_gene: TRBD2
j_gene: TRBJ2-3
CDR3nt: TGCAGCGTTGGCCCTAGCGGGGTTGTCACAGATACGCAGTATTTT
CDR3aa: CSVGPSGVVTDTQYF

v_gene: TRBV5-1
abundance: .
d_gene: .
j_gene: TRBJ2-7
CDR3nt: TGCGCCAGCAGCTTGGTGGCAGGGGTCGACGAGCAGTACTTC
CDR3aa: CASSLVAGVDEQYF

v_gene: TRBV6-1
abundance: .
d_gene: .
j_gene: TRBJ1-5
CDR3nt: TGTGCCAGCAGTGAACATAGCAATCAGCCCCAGCATTTT
CDR3aa: CASSEHSNQPQHF

v_gene: TRBV11-2
abundance: .
d_gene: .
j_gene: TRBJ2-5
CDR3nt: TGTGCCAGCAGCCTCCACCCGGGGGGCGCAGAGACCCAGTACTTC
CDR3aa: CASSLHPGGAETQYF

v_gene: TRBV19
abundance: .
d_gene: TRBD1
j_gene: TRBJ1-1
CDR3nt: TGTGCCAGAAGGCCGGGACAGGGGGTTTTGGGAGGTTACGAGGTGGAAGCTTTCTTT
CDR3aa: CARRPGQGVLGGYEVEAFF

v_gene: TRBV7-9
abundance: .
d_gene: .
j_gene: TRBJ1-1
CDR3nt: TGTGCCAGCCTACCCTTCGAAGCCAGCGCTGAAGCTTTCTTT
CDR3aa: CASLPFEASAEAFF

v_gene: TRBV19
abundance: .
d_gene: TRBD1
j_gene: TRBJ1-5
CDR3nt: TGTGCCAGTAGTATAGATCCCCAGGACAGGAATAGCAATCAGCCCCAGCATTTT
CDR3aa: CASSIDPQDRNSNQPQHF

v_gene: TRBV15
abundance: .
d_gene: TRBD1
j_gene: TRBJ1-4
CDR3nt: TGTGCCACCAGCCCAAGGAACAGGGGGACTAATGAAAAACTGTTTTTT
CDR3aa: CATSPRNRGTNEKLFF

v_gene: TRBV14
abundance: once
d_gene: TRBD1
j_gene: TRBJ1-2
CDR3nt: TGTGCCAGCAGCCAAGAAGCCGTGACAGGGGGCAACTATGGCTACACCTTC
CDR3aa: CASSQEAVTGGNYGYTF

v_gene: TRBV19
abundance: .
d_gene: TRBD2
j_gene: TRBJ2-3
CDR3nt: TGTGCCAGTAGTATTGGCGGGAGTAGAACAGATACGCAGTATTTT
CDR3aa: CASSIGGSRTDTQYF

v_gene: TRBV9
abundance: once
d_gene: .
j_gene: TRBJ2-6
CDR3nt: TGTGCCAGCAGCTCTCGCCCCCTAAGCTCTGGGGCCAACGTCCTGACTTTC
CDR3aa: CASSSRPLSSGANVLTF

v_gene: TRBV9
abundance: .
d_gene: .
j_gene: TRBJ2-7
CDR3nt: TGTGCCAGCAGCGTAGCAGCGTCCTCCTACGAGCAGTACTTC
CDR3aa: CASSVAASSYEQYF

v_gene: TRBV6-1
abundance: .
d_gene: TRBD2
j_gene: TRBJ2-3
CDR3nt: TGTGCCAGCAGTGAAGCGCTAGGACTAGCGGGCACAGATACGCAGTATTTT
CDR3aa: CASSEALGLAGTDTQYF

v_gene: TRBV11-2
abundance: .
d_gene: .
j_gene: TRBJ2-7
CDR3nt: TGTGCCAGCAGCCCGCCTCGGGGGGCTCAGTACGAGCAGTACTTC
CDR3aa: CASSPPRGAQYEQYF

v_gene: TRBV5-1
abundance: once
d_gene: TRBD1
j_gene: TRBJ1-1
CDR3nt: TGCGCCAGCAGGTCCCAGGGGGCGAGTACTGAAGCTTTCTTT
CDR3aa: CASRSQGASTEAFF

v_gene: TRBV7-3
abundance: .
d_gene: .
j_gene: TRBJ2-1
CDR3nt: TGTGCCAGCAGCCTAGCTAATGAGCAGTTCTTC
CDR3aa: CASSLANEQFF

v_gene: TRBV7-7
abundance: .
d_gene: .
j_gene: TRBJ1-2
CDR3nt: TGTGCTAGCAGCTTACGGGGGGCGCGGGTGGACTATGGCTACACCTTC
CDR3aa: CASSLRGARVDYGYTF

v_gene: TRBV19
abundance: .
d_gene: .
j_gene: TRBJ2-2
CDR3nt: TGTGCCAGTAGTATAAGGAGGGTTAGCATGCCCGGGGAGCTGTTTTTT
CDR3aa: CASSIRRVSMPGELFF

v_gene: TRBV19
abundance: .
d_gene: TRBD1
j_gene: TRBJ2-3
CDR3nt: TGTGCCAGTAGTATCGGGGCAGGGGGCGGTACGCAGTATTTT
CDR3aa: CASSIGAGGGTQYF

v_gene: TRBV15
abundance: .
d_gene: TRBD1
j_gene: TRBJ2-2
CDR3nt: TGTGCCACCAGCAGAGACGGGACAGGGCCCGGGGAGCTGTTTTTT
CDR3aa: CATSRDGTGPGELFF

v_gene: TRBV19
abundance: few
d_gene: .
j_gene: TRBJ1-1
CDR3nt: TGTGCCAGTAGGGGGCGAGGGAACACTGAAGCTTTCTTT
CDR3aa: CASRGRGNTEAFF

v_gene: TRBV5-4
abundance: .
d_gene: TRBD1
j_gene: TRBJ1-2
CDR3nt: TGTGCCAGCAGCTTGGCCATGGGACAGGGAAAGAATACCTTC
CDR3aa: CASSLAMGQGKNTF

v_gene: TRBV5-1
abundance: .
d_gene: TRBD1
j_gene: TRBJ1-2
CDR3nt: TGCGCCAGCAGCCCAGAACCAGGGGGCGATGGCTACACCTTC
CDR3aa: CASSPEPGGDGYTF

v_gene: TRBV10-3
abundance: .
d_gene: TRBD1
j_gene: TRBJ1-5
CDR3nt: TGTGCCATCAGTGACTCAGACAGGGGCAATCAGCCCCAGCATTTT
CDR3aa: CAISDSDRGNQPQHF

v_gene: TRBV14
abundance: .
d_gene: .
j_gene: TRBJ1-4
CDR3nt: TGTGCCAGCAGCCCCGGGATTAATGAAAAACTGTTTTTT
CDR3aa: CASSPGINEKLFF

v_gene: TRBV2
abundance: .
d_gene: TRBD2
j_gene: TRBJ2-7
CDR3nt: TGTGCCAGCACTAGCGGGGCGCCCTACGAGCAGTACTTC
CDR3aa: CASTSGAPYEQYF

v_gene: TRBV5-4
abundance: few
d_gene: TRBD1
j_gene: TRBJ2-7
CDR3nt: TGTGCCAGCAGCTTGGGTTTCGGGCAGGGGGTTTCCTACGAGCAGTACTTC
CDR3aa: CASSLGFGQGVSYEQYF

v_gene: TRBV5-1
abundance: .
d_gene: TRBD1
j_gene: TRBJ1-3
CDR3nt: TGCGCCAGCAGCTTGCCCCAGGGGGGCGGAAACACCATATATTTT
CDR3aa: CASSLPQGGGNTIYF

v_gene: TRBV15
abundance: few
d_gene: .
j_gene: TRBJ2-7
CDR3nt: TGTGCCACCAGCAGACGGGGGGCGGGGGAGCAGTACTTC
CDR3aa: CATSRRGAGEQYF

v_gene: TRBV28
abundance: .
d_gene: .
j_gene: TRBJ1-5
CDR3nt: TGTGCCACCCGATCAGGGGTCAGTCAGCCCCAGCATTTT
CDR3aa: CATRSGVSQPQHF

v_gene: TRBV6-6
abundance: .
d_gene: .
j_gene: TRBJ1-1
CDR3nt: TGTGCCAGCAGTTATGGTTTGGACGGACAGAACACTGAAGCTTTCTTT
CDR3aa: CASSYGLDGQNTEAFF

v_gene: TRBV7-6
abundance: few
d_gene: .
j_gene: TRBJ2-7
CDR3nt: TGTGCCAGCAGCTCCTGGGGGCTTAGCGAGCAGTACTTC
CDR3aa: CASSSWGLSEQYF

v_gene: TRBV7-8
abundance: .
d_gene: .
j_gene: TRBJ1-1
CDR3nt: TGTGCCAGCAGCCTGATGGGGGGTACTGAAGCTTTCTTT
CDR3aa: CASSLMGGTEAFF

v_gene: TRBV2
abundance: .
d_gene: .
j_gene: TRBJ1-1
CDR3nt: TGTGCCAGCAGTGGGGAGGCAGGGTTTGGCACTGAAGCTTTCTTT
CDR3aa: CASSGEAGFGTEAFF

v_gene: TRBV2
abundance: once
d_gene: .
j_gene: TRBJ1-2
CDR3nt: TGTGCCAGCAGTGTAAGGGGGGGCTATGGCTACACCTTC
CDR3aa: CASSVRGGYGYTF

v_gene: TRBV19
abundance: .
d_gene: TRBD1
j_gene: TRBJ1-1
CDR3nt: TGTGCCAGTAGTAGACATGGACAGGGTGGCACTGAAGCTTTCTTT
CDR3aa: CASSRHGQGGTEAFF

v_gene: TRBV15
abundance: .
d_gene: .
j_gene: TRBJ2-5
CDR3nt: TGTGCCACCAGCAGGGGGCCCCTCCAAGAGACCCAGTACTTC
CDR3aa: CATSRGPLQETQYF

v_gene: TRBV2
abundance: few
d_gene: TRBD1
j_gene: TRBJ1-6
CDR3nt: TGTGCCAGCGGGGGACAGTTAATCGATTCACCCCTCCACTTT
CDR3aa: CASGGQLIDSPLHF